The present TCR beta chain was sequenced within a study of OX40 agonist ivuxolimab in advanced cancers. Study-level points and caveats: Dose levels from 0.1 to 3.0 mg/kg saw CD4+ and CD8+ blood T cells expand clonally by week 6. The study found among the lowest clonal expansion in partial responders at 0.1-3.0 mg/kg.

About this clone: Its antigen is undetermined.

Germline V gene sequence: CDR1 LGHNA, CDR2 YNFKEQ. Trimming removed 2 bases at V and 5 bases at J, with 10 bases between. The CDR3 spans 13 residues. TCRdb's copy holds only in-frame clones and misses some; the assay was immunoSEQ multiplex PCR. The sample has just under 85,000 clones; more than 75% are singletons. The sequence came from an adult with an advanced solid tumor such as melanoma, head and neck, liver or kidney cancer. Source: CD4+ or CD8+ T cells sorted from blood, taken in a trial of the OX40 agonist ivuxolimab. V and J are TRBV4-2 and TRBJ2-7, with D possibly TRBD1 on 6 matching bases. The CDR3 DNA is TGTGCCAGCAGCCAAAACAGGGCGAACGAGCAGTACTTC. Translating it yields CASSQNRANEQYF.